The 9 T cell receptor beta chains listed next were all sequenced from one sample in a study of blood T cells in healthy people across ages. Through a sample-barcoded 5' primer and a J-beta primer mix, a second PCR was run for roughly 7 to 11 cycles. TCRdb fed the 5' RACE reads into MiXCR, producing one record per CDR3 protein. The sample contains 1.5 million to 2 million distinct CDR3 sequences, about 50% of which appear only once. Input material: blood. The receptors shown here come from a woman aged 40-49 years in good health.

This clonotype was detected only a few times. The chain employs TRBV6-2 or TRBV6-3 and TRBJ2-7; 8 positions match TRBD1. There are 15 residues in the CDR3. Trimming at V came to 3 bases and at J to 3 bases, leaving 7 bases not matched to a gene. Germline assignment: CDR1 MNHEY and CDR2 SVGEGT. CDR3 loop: CASSYNGQGFYEQYF. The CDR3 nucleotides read TGTGCCAGCAGTTATAACGGACAGGGCTTCTACGAGCAGTACTTC.

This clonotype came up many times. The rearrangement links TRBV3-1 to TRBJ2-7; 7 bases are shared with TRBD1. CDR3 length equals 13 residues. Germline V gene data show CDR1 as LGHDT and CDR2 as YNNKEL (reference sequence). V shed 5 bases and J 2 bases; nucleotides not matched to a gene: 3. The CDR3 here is CASSAGTAYEQYF. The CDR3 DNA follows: TGTGCCAGCAGCGCCGGGACAGCCTACGAGCAGTACTTC.

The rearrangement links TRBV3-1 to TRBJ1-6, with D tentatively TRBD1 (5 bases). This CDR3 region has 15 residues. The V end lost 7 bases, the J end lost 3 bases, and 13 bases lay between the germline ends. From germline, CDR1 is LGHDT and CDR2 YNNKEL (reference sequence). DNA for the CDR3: TGTGCCAGCACCGGTCGGGGCAACTATAATTCACCCCTCCACTTT. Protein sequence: CASTGRGNYNSPLHF.

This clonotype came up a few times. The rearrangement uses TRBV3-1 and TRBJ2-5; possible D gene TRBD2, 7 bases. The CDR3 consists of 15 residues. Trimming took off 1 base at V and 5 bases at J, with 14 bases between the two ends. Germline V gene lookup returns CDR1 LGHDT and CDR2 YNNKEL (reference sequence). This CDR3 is CASSQAGGGVETQYF. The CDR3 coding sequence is TGTGCCAGCAGCCAAGCTGGCGGGGGCGTGGAGACCCAGTACTTC.

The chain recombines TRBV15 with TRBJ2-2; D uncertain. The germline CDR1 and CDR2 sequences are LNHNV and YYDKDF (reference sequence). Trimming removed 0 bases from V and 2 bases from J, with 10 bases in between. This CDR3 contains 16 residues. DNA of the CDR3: TGTGCCACCAGCAGAGATTTGGACGGAAACACCGGGGAGCTGTTTTTT. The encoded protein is CATSRDLDGNTGELFF.

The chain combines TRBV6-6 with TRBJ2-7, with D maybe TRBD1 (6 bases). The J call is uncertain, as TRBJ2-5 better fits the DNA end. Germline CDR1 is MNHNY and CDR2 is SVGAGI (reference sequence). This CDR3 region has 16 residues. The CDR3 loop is CASSYSFGGSSETQYF. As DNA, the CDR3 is TGTGCCAGCAGTTACTCGTTTGGGGGCAGTTCAGAGACCCAGTACTTC.

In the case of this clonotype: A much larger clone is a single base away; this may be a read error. This CDR3 is CASSLMDRASQETQYF. The CDR3 DNA is TGTGCCAGCAGCTTAATGGACAGGGCGAGCCAAGAGACCCAGTACTTC. J is TRBJ2-5 and V is TRBV7-2; 8 bases line up with TRBD1. Germline V gives CDR1 SGHTA, CDR2 FQGNSA. V was clipped by 2 bases and J by 1 base; unmatched bases: 6. The CDR3 length is 16 residues.

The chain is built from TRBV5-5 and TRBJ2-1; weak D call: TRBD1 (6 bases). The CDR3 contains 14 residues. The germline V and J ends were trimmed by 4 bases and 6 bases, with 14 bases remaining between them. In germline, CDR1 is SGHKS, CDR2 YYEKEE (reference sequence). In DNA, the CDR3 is TGTGCCAGCAGCAGGGGCCCGACAGGCAATGAGCAGTTCTTC. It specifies CASSRGPTGNEQFF.

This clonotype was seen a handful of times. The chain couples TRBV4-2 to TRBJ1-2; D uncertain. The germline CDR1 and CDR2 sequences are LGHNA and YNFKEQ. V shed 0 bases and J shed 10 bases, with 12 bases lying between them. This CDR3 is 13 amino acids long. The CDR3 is CASSQDIQLVYTF. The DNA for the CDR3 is TGTGCCAGCAGCCAAGACATCCAGCTTGTCTACACCTTC.